These 10 T cell receptor beta chains originate from one sample sequenced in a study of T cells after yellow fever vaccination. TCRdb recomputed calls from the 5' RACE reads with MiXCR, one row per CDR3 protein. This table holds 200,000 to 300,000 distinct CDR3 sequences, 6.9% found once. This specimen consisted of CD4+ T cells sorted from PBMCs, obtained 15 days after the yellow fever booster vaccination. The source of these receptors is a man aged 25 to 40 who received the YFV17D yellow fever vaccine.

Ten or more counts support this clonotype. The chain's CDR3 is CASSTLGGSNQPQHF. CDR3 bases: TGTGCCAGCAGCACCCTCGGAGGGAGCAATCAGCCCCAGCATTTT. This sequence joins TRBV7-8 and TRBJ1-5, with D unclear. The CDR3 spans 15 residues. V was pared by 5 bases and J by 1 base, with 12 bases between. Germline loops: CDR1 SGHVS, CDR2 FQNEAQ.

This clonotype has ten or more counts. The J gene is TRBJ2-7, the V gene TRBV5-1; weak D call: TRBD1 (6 bases). The V end lost 0 bases, the J end lost 6 bases, and 13 bases lay between the germline ends. There are 14 residues in the CDR3. The germline gives CDR1 SGHRS, CDR2 YFSETQ. The CDR3 bases are TGCGCCAGCAGCTTGGACGCAGGGGTGGGCGAGCAGTACTTC. Amino acid sequence: CASSLDAGVGEQYF.

The V call is TRBV11-2, the J call TRBJ2-2, with 13 bases fitting TRBD2. This CDR3 spans 16 amino acids. The V segment lost 6 bases and the J segment 4 bases; nucleotides outside the gene matches: 5. CDR1 and CDR2 from the germline V gene are SGHAT and FQNNGV. CDR3 DNA: TGTGCCAGCAGTGGGAGACTAGCGGGGGGCACCGGGGAGCTGTTTTTT. Protein sequence: CASSGRLAGGTGELFF.

Only a few counts were recorded for this clonotype. The V gene is TRBV6-6, the J gene TRBJ2-5; perhaps TRBD1 as D (6 bases). The germline V gene has CDR1 MNHNY and CDR2 SVGAGI (reference sequence). CDR3 length equals 13 residues. The V gene lost 7 bases and the J gene lost 5 bases, with 14 bases spanning the gap. The CDR3 loop is CASKGGQSETQYF. CDR3 in DNA: TGTGCCAGCAAAGGGGGACAATCGGAGACCCAGTACTTC.

This clonotype has at least ten counts. The chain links TRBV29-1 to TRBJ2-7, with D perhaps TRBD2 (6 bases). The germline V gene encodes CDR1 SQVTM and CDR2 ANQGSEA. V shed 3 bases and J shed 7 bases, with 13 bases lying between them. The CDR3 loop spans 12 amino acids. For the CDR3, the DNA is TGCAGCGTTGAGCGGGACCCCGGGGAGCAGTACTTC. Translated, it gives CSVERDPGEQYF.

This clonotype was found a few times. The V call is TRBV5-1, the J call TRBJ2-1; a possible D gene is TRBD2 (5 bases). This CDR3 contains 12 residues. With 4 bases removed from V and 8 bases from J, the gap between germline ends came to 10 bases. Germline V gene data show CDR1 as SGHRS and CDR2 as YFSETQ. The CDR3 bases are TGCGCCAGCAGCCAACTAGTTGATGAGCAGTTCTTC. The encoded protein is CASSQLVDEQFF.

This clonotype was detected a few times. The chain carries TRBV5-1 and TRBJ2-6, with D unclear. This CDR3 has 16 amino acids. V was trimmed by 2 bases and J by 0 bases, leaving 9 bases between them. The germline gives CDR1 SGHRS, CDR2 YFSETQ. The CDR3 DNA reads as TGCGCCAGCAGCTTTTTAGGGAACTCTGGGGCCAACGTCCTGACTTTC. Its protein is CASSFLGNSGANVLTF. Together with reference TRBV5-1 and TRBJ2-6, the CDR3 gives the full variable domain: KAGVTQTPRYLIKTRGQQVTLSCSPISGHRSVSWYQQTPGQGLQFLFEYFSETQRNKGNFPGRFSGRQFSNSRSEMNVSTLELGDSALYLCASSFLGNSGANVLTFGAGSRLTVL.

This clonotype came up many times. This chain joins TRBV20-1 and TRBJ1-5, with 11 bases fitting TRBD1. The trim removed 6 bases at V and 7 bases at J, leaving 11 bases unmatched. Germline values: CDR1 DFQATT, CDR2 SNEGSKA (reference sequence). This CDR3 has 15 amino acids. The CDR3 DNA sequence: TGCAGTGCCGCAGACCTAGGACAGGGGGCACAGCCCCAGCATTTT. It codes for CSAADLGQGAQPQHF.

The chain carries TRBV12-3 or TRBV12-4 and TRBJ2-4, with 8 bases identical to TRBD2. The CDR3 totals 19 residues. The CDR3: CTRSLLLGVAGGRKNIQYF. For the CDR3, the DNA is TGTACCCGCAGTTTACTTTTGGGAGTGGCGGGAGGAAGAAAAAACATTCAGTACTTC.

This clonotype was seen only a few times. V is TRBV7-2 and J is TRBJ2-1, with TRBD1 matching over 9 bases. The CDR3 is 16 amino acids. The junction had 6 bases not matched to a gene; V was cut back by 2 bases and J by 4 bases. The V gene's germline CDR1 is SGHTA and CDR2 FQGNSA. The CDR3 is CASSLWETGGYNEQFF. The CDR3 DNA reads TGTGCCAGCAGCTTATGGGAGACAGGGGGGTACAATGAGCAGTTCTTC.